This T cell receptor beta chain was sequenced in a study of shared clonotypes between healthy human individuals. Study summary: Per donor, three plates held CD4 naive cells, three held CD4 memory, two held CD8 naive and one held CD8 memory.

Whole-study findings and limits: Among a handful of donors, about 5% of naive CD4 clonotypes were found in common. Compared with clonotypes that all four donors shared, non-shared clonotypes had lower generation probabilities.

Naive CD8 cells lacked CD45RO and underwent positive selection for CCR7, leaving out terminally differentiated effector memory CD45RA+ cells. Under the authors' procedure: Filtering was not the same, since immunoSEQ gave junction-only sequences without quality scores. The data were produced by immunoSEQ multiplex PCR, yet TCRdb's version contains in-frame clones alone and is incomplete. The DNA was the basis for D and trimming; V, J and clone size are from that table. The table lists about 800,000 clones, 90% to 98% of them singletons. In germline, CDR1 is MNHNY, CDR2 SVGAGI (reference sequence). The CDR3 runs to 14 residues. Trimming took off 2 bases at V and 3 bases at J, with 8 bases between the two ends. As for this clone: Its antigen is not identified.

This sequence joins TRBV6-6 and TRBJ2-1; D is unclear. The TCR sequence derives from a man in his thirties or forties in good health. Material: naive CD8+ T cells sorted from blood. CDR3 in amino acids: CASSYPAHYNEQFF. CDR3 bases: TGTGCCAGCAGTTACCCAGCACACTACAATGAGCAGTTCTTC.